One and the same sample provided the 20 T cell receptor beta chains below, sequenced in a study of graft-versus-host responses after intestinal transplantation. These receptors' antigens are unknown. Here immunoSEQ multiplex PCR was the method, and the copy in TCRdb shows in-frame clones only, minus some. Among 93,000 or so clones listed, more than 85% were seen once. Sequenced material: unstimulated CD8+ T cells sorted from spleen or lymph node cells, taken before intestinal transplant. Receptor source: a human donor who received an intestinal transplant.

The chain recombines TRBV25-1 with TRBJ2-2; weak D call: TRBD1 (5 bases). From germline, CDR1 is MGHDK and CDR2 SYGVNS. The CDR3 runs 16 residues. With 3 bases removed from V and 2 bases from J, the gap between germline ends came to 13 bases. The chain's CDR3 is CASSEMIRGNTGELFF. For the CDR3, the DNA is TGTGCCAGCAGTGAGATGATAAGGGGAAACACCGGGGAGCTGTTTTTT.

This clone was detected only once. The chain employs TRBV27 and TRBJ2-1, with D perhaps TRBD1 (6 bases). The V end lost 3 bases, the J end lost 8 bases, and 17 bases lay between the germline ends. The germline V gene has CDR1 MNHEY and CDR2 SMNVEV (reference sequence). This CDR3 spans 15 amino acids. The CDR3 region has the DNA TGTGCCAGCAGTTTCTGGGACAACCGGGTGGATGAGCAGTTCTTC. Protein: CASSFWDNRVDEQFF.

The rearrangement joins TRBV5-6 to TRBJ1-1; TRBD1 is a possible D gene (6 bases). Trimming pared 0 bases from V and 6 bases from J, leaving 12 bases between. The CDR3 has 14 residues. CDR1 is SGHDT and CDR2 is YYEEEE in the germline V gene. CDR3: CASSLEMGAPEAFF. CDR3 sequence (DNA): TGTGCCAGCAGCTTGGAAATGGGGGCCCCTGAAGCTTTCTTT.

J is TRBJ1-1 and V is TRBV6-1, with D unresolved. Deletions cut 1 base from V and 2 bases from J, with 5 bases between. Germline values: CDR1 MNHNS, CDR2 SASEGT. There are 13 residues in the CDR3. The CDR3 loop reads CASSEVINTEAFF. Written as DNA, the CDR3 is TGTGCCAGCAGTGAAGTCATAAACACTGAAGCTTTCTTT.

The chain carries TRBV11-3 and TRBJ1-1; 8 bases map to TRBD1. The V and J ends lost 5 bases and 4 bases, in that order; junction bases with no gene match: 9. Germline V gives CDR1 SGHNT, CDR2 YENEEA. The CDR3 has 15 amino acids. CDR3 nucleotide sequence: TGTGCCAGCAGCCTCCCCCTCACAGGGGGCACTGAAGCTTTCTTT. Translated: CASSLPLTGGTEAFF.

The CDR3: CASSLEGSYGYTF. CDR3 nucleotide sequence: TGTGCCAGCAGCTTGGAAGGGTCCTATGGCTACACCTTC. The chain carries TRBV5-4 and TRBJ1-2; no firm D call. CDR1 SGHNT and CDR2 YYREEE come from the germline V gene (reference sequence). This CDR3 is 13 amino acids long. V gave up 0 bases and J gave up 4 bases, with 7 bases separating them.

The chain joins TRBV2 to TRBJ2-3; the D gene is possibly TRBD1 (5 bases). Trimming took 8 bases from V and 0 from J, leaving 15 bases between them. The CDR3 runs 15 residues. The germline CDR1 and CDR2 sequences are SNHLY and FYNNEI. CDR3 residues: CASSAVGASTDTQYF. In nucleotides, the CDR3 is TGTGCCAGCTCCGCGGTAGGGGCCAGCACAGATACGCAGTATTTT.

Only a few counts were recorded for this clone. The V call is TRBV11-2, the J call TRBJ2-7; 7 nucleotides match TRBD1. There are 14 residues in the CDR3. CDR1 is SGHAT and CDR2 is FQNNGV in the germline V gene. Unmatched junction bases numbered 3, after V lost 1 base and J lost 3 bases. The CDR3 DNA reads TGTGCCAGCAGCTTAGGACAGGGTAACTACGAGCAGTACTTC. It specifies CASSLGQGNYEQYF.

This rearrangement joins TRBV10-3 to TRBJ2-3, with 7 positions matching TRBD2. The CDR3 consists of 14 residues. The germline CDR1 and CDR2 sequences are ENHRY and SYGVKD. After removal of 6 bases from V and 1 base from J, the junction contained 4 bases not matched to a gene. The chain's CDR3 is CAIRGGRGTDTQYF. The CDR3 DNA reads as TGTGCCATCAGGGGGGGGAGAGGCACAGATACGCAGTATTTT.

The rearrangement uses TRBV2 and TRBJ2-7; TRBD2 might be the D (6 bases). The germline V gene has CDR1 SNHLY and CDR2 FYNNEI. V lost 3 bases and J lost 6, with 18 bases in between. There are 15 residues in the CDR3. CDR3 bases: TGTGCCAGCAGTGAGGGGGACTTCCAGACGGGCGAGCAGTACTTC. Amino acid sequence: CASSEGDFQTGEQYF.

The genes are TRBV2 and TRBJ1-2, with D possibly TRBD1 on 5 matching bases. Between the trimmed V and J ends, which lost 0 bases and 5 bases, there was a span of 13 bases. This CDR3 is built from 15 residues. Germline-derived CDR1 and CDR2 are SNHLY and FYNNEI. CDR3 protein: CASSEAGVMRYGYTF. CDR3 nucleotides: TGTGCCAGCAGTGAAGCGGGGGTAATGCGGTATGGCTACACCTTC.

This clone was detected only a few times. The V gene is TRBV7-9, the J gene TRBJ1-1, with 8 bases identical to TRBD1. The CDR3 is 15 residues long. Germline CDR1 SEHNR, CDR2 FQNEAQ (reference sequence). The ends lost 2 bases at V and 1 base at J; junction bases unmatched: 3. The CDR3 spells CASSLWDRKNTEAFF. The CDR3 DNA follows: TGTGCCAGCAGCTTATGGGACAGGAAGAACACTGAAGCTTTCTTT.

The CDR3 sequence: CAWRRAGGTEAFF. The CDR3, as DNA: TGTGCCTGGAGAAGAGCGGGAGGCACTGAAGCTTTCTTT. The chain couples TRBV30 to TRBJ1-1; the D is unclear. Between the trimmed V and J ends, which lost 3 bases and 4 bases, there was a span of 12 bases. The CDR3 is made up of 13 amino acids. CDR1 and CDR2 (germline): GTSNPN, SVGIG (reference sequence).

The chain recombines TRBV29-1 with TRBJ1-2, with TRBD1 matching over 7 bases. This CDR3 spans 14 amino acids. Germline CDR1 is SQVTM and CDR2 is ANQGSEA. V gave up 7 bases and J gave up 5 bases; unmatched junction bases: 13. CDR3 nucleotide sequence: TGCAGCGACCCGATTTTCGGGACAGATTATGGCTACACCTTC. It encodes CSDPIFGTDYGYTF.

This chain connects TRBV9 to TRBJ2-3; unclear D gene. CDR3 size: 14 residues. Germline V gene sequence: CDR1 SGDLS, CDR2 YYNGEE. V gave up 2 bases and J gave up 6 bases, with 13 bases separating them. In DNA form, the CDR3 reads TGTGCCAGCAGCGTCGAGACTGACGGTGATACGCAGTATTTT. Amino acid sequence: CASSVETDGDTQYF. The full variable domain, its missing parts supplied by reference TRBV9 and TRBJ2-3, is DSGVTQTPKHLITATGQRVTLRCSPRSGDLSVYWYQQSLDQGLQFLIQYYNGEERAKGNILERFSAQQFPDLHSELNLSSLELGDSALYFCASSVETDGDTQYFGPGTRLTVL.

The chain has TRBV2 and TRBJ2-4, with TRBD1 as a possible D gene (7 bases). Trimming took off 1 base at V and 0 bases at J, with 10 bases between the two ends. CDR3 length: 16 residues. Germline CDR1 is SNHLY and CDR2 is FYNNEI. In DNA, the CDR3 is TGTGCCAGCAGTGAAGGACAGGGACTAGCCAAAAACATTCAGTACTTC. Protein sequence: CASSEGQGLAKNIQYF.

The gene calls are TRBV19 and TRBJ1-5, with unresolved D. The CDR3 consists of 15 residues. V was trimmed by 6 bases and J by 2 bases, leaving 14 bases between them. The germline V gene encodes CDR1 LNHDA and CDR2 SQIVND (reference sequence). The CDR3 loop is CASRNVGLGNQPQHF. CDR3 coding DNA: TGTGCCAGTAGGAATGTGGGCCTAGGCAATCAGCCCCAGCATTTT.

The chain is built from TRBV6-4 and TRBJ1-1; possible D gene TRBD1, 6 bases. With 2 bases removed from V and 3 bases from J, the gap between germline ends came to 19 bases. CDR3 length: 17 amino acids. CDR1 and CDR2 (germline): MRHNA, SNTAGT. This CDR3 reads CASSDRPGAKDYTEAFF. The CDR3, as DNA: TGTGCCAGCAGTGACCGCCCAGGGGCGAAAGACTACACTGAAGCTTTCTTT.

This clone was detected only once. Here the CDR3 DNA reads TGTGCCAGCAGATCGCCGGACAGGAATACGCAGTATTTT. Protein product: CASRSPDRNTQYF. This chain connects TRBV2 to TRBJ2-3; 7 nucleotides align to TRBD1. Germline CDR1 SNHLY, CDR2 FYNNEI. The CDR3 has 13 residues. J lost 7 bases, V lost 6 bases, and 7 bases had no gene match.

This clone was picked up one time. The CDR3 nucleotides read TGTGCCAGCAGCTTAGAGCGAGCCGGTGAGCAGTTCTTC. This codes for CASSLERAGEQFF. The rearrangement links TRBV7-3 to TRBJ2-1; D is uncertain. The length of the CDR3 is 13 residues. Trimming shortened V by 2 bases and J by 9 bases, and 11 bases separated the two germline ends. Germline CDR1 reads SGHTA; CDR2 reads FQGTGA.